This passage covers 3 T cell receptor beta chains from one sample sequenced in a study of cytomegalovirus exposure and HLA in healthy donors. Sequencing used immunoSEQ multiplex PCR; TCRdb keeps in-frame clones, though not all of them. This sample has approximately 160,000 clones, with around 96% found just once. Input material: PBMCs. Receptors were obtained from a woman younger than 30 in good health and CMV-seronegative.

V gene TRBV7-9 combines with J gene TRBJ2-7, with D possibly TRBD2 on 5 matching bases. V lost 3 bases and J lost 2, with 11 bases in between. This CDR3 is built from 14 residues. Germline assignment: CDR1 SEHNR and CDR2 FQNEAQ (reference sequence). In nucleotides, the CDR3 is TGTGCCAGCAGCTTGAAGGGAGATCCCTACGAGCAGTACTTC. Translated: CASSLKGDPYEQYF.

This chain connects TRBV9 to TRBJ2-3; weak D call: TRBD2 (6 bases). The CDR3 contains 15 residues. V was pared by 0 bases and J by 2 bases, with 10 bases between. In germline, CDR1 is SGDLS, CDR2 YYNGEE. The CDR3 bases are TGTGCCAGCAGCGTAGGACTAGGGTTCACAGATACGCAGTATTTT. Its translation: CASSVGLGFTDTQYF.

The chain combines TRBV7-2 with TRBJ2-1; 7 positions match TRBD1. Trimming at V came to 5 bases and at J to 8 bases, leaving 3 bases not matched to a gene. Per the germline V gene, CDR1 is SGHTA and CDR2 is FQGNSA. This CDR3 comprises 12 residues. CDR3 in amino acids: CASSRQGDEQFF. CDR3 sequence (DNA): TGTGCCAGCAGCCGACAGGGTGATGAGCAGTTCTTC. Full variable domain (remainder filled in from reference TRBV7-2 and TRBJ2-1): GAGVSQSPSNKVTEKGKDVELRCDPISGHTALYWYRQSLGQGLEFLIYFQGNSAPDKSGLPSDRFSAERTGGSVSTLTIQRTQQEDSAVYLCASSRQGDEQFFGPGTRLTVL.